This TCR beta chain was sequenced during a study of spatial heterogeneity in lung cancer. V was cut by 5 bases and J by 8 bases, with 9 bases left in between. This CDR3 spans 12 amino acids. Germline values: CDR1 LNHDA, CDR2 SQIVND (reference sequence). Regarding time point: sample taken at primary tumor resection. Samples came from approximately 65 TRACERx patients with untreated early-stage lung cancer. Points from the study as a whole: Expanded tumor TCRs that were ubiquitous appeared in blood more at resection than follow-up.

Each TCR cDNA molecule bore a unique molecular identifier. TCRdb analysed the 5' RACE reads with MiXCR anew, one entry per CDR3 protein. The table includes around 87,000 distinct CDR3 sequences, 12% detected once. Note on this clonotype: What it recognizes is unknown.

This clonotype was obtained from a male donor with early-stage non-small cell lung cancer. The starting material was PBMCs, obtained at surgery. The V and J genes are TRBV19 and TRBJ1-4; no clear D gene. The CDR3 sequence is CASSRTREKLFF. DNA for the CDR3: TGTGCCAGTAGTCGAACTAGAGAAAAACTGTTTTTT.